The source of this T cell receptor beta chain is a study of cytomegalovirus exposure and HLA in healthy donors. The V gene end was trimmed by 6 bases and the J gene end by 2 bases; junction bases not matched to a gene: 12. The CDR3 loop spans 17 amino acids. Germline CDR1 reads SNHLY; CDR2 reads FYNNEI. The PCR ran on 60 Vbeta and 13 Jbeta primers. TCRdb's copy holds only in-frame clones and misses some; the assay was immunoSEQ multiplex PCR. Of 150,000 to 200,000 clones detected, roughly four fifths appear once; the ten largest clones hold approximately 0.47%. This receptor was identified in a woman in her 50s in good health and CMV-seronegative. This chain connects TRBV2 to TRBJ1-1, with TRBD1 matching over 10 bases. The sequenced sample consisted of PBMCs. The CDR3 bases are TGTGCCAGCAGACCCGGGACAGGGGTAACCTCTAACACTGAAGCTTTCTTT. Amino acid sequence: CASRPGTGVTSNTEAFF.